This T cell receptor (beta chain) stems from a study of blood T cell repertoires in COVID-19. This CDR3 has 14 amino acids. V lost 2 bases to trimming and J lost 2 bases; unmatched junction nucleotides: 3. Germline CDR1 reads LNHDA; CDR2 reads SQIVND (reference sequence). Assay: immunoSEQ multiplex PCR; the TCRdb copy retains only in-frame clones and omits some. The profile shows 200,000 to 250,000 clones, 85% to 90% of them singletons. This clonotype was obtained from a young woman in a cohort exposed to, infected with or recovered from COVID-19 (not recorded which). The sequenced sample was PBMCs or T cells enriched from blood (not recorded which). J is TRBJ2-7 and V is TRBV19, with TRBD1 matching 7 bases. In DNA form, the CDR3 reads TGTGCCAGTAGTATAAGGGGGCTGACCTACGAGCAGTACTTC. This codes for CASSIRGLTYEQYF. Looking up the rest from reference TRBV19 and TRBJ2-7 gives the full variable domain: DGGITQSPKYLFRKEGQNVTLSCEQNLNHDAMYWYRQDPGQGLRLIYYSQIVNDFQKGDIAEGYSVSREKKESFPLTVTSAQKNPTAFYLCASSIRGLTYEQYFGPGTRLTVT.